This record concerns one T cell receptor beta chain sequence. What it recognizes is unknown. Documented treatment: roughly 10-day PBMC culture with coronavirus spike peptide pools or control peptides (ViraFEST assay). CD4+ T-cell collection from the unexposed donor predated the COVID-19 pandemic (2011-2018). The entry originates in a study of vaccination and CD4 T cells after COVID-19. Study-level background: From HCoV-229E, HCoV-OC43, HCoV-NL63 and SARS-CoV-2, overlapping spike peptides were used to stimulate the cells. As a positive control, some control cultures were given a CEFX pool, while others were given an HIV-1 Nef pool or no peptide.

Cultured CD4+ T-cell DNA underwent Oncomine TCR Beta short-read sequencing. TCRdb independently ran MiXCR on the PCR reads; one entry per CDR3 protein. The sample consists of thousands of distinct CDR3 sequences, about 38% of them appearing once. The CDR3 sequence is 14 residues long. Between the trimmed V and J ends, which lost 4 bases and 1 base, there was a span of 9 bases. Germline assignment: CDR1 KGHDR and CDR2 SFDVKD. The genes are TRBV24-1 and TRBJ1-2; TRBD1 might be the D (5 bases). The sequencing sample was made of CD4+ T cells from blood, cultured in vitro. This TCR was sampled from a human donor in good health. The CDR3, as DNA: TGTGCCACCAGTGACCAGGGACTTAACTATGGCTACACCTTC. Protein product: CATSDQGLNYGYTF.